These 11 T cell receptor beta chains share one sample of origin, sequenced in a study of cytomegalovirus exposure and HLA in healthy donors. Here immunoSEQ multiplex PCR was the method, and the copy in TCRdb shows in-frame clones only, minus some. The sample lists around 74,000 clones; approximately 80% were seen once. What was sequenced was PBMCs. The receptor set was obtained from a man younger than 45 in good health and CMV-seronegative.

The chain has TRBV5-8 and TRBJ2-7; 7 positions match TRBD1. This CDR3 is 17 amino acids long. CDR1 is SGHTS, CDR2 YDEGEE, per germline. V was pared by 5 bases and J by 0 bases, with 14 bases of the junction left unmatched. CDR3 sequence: CASRNIQTGAFSYEQYF. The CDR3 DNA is TGTGCCAGCAGAAACATCCAAACAGGGGCCTTCTCCTACGAGCAGTACTTC.

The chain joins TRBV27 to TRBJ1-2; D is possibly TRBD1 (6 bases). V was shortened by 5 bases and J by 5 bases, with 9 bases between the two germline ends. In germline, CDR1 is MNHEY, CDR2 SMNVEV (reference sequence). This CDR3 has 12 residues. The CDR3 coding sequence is TGTGCCAGCAGTCCTGGACAGTATGGCTACACCTTC. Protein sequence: CASSPGQYGYTF.

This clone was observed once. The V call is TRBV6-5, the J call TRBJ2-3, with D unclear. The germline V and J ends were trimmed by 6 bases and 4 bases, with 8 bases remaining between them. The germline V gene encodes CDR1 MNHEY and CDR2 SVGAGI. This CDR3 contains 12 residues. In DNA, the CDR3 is TGTGCCAGCAGCCGAGATCCAGATACGCAGTATTTT. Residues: CASSRDPDTQYF.

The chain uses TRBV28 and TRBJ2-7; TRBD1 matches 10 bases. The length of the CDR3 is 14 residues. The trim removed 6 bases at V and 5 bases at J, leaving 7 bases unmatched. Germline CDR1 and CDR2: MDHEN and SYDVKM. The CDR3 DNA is TGTGCCAGCAGCCCGGGACAGGGGTCCCACGAGCAGTACTTC. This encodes CASSPGQGSHEQYF.

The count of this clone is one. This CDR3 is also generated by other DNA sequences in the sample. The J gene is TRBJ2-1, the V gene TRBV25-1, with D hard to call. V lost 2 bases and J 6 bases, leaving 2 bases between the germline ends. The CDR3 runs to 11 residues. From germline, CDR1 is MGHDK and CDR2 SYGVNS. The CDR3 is CASSERNEQFF. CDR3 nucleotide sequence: TGTGCCAGCAGTGAACGCAATGAGCAGTTCTTC.

CDR3 DNA sequence: TGTGCCAGCAGCTTAGACCGGGGTTCGGGTGGAAACACCATATATTTT. It codes for CASSLDRGSGGNTIYF. The rearrangement links TRBV7-2 to TRBJ1-3, with unresolved D. V shed 1 base and J shed 3 bases, with 13 bases lying between them. Germline CDR1 reads SGHTA; CDR2 reads FQGNSA. There are 16 residues in the CDR3.

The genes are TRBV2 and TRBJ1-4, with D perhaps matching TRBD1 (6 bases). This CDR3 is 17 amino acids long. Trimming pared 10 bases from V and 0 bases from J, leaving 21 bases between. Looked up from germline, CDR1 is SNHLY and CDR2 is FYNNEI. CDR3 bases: TGTGCCACCCGGTGGGGGGGCGGCACGGCAACTAATGAAAAACTGTTTTTT. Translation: CATRWGGGTATNEKLFF. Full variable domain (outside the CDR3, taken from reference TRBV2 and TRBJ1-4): EPEVTQTPSHQVTQMGQEVILRCVPISNHLYFYWYRQILGQKVEFLVSFYNNEISEKSEIFDDQFSVERPDGSNFTLKIRSTKLEDSAMYFCATRWGGGTATNEKLFFGSGTQLSVL.

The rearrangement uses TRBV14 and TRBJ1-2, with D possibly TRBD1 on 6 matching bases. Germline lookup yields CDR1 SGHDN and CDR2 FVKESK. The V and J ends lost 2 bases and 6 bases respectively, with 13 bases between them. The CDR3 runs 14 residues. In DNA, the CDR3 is TGTGCCAGCAGCCAAAAGGACAGTCCCCATGGCTACACCTTC. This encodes CASSQKDSPHGYTF. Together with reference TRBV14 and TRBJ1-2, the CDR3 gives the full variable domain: EAGVTQFPSHSVIEKGQTVTLRCDPISGHDNLYWYRRVMGKEIKFLLHFVKESKQDESGMPNNRFLAERTGGTYSTLKVQPAELEDSGVYFCASSQKDSPHGYTFGSGTRLTVV.

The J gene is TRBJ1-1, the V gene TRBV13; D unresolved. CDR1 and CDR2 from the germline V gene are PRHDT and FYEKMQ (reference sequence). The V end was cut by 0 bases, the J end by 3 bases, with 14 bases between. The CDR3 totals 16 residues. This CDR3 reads CASSLGARAWDTEAFF. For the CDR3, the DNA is TGTGCCAGCAGCTTAGGCGCGAGGGCATGGGACACTGAAGCTTTCTTT.

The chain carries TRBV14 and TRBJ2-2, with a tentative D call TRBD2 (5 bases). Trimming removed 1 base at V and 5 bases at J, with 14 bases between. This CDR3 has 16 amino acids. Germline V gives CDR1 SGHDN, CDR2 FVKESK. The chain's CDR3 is CASSQAGGRGTGELFF. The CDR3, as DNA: TGTGCCAGCAGCCAAGCCGGAGGCCGTGGGACCGGGGAGCTGTTTTTT. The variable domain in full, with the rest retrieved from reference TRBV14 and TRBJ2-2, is EAGVTQFPSHSVIEKGQTVTLRCDPISGHDNLYWYRRVMGKEIKFLLHFVKESKQDESGMPNNRFLAERTGGTYSTLKVQPAELEDSGVYFCASSQAGGRGTGELFFGEGSRLTVL.

The CDR3 DNA sequence: TGTGCCAGCAGTCCCCTGACGGGAAGCACAGATACGCAGTATTTT. This translates into CASSPLTGSTDTQYF. V and J are TRBV6-5 and TRBJ2-3; TRBD2 might be the D (5 bases). CDR1 MNHEY and CDR2 SVGAGI come from the germline V gene. This CDR3 spans 15 amino acids. V lost 5 bases to trimming and J lost 0 bases, with 12 bases between them.